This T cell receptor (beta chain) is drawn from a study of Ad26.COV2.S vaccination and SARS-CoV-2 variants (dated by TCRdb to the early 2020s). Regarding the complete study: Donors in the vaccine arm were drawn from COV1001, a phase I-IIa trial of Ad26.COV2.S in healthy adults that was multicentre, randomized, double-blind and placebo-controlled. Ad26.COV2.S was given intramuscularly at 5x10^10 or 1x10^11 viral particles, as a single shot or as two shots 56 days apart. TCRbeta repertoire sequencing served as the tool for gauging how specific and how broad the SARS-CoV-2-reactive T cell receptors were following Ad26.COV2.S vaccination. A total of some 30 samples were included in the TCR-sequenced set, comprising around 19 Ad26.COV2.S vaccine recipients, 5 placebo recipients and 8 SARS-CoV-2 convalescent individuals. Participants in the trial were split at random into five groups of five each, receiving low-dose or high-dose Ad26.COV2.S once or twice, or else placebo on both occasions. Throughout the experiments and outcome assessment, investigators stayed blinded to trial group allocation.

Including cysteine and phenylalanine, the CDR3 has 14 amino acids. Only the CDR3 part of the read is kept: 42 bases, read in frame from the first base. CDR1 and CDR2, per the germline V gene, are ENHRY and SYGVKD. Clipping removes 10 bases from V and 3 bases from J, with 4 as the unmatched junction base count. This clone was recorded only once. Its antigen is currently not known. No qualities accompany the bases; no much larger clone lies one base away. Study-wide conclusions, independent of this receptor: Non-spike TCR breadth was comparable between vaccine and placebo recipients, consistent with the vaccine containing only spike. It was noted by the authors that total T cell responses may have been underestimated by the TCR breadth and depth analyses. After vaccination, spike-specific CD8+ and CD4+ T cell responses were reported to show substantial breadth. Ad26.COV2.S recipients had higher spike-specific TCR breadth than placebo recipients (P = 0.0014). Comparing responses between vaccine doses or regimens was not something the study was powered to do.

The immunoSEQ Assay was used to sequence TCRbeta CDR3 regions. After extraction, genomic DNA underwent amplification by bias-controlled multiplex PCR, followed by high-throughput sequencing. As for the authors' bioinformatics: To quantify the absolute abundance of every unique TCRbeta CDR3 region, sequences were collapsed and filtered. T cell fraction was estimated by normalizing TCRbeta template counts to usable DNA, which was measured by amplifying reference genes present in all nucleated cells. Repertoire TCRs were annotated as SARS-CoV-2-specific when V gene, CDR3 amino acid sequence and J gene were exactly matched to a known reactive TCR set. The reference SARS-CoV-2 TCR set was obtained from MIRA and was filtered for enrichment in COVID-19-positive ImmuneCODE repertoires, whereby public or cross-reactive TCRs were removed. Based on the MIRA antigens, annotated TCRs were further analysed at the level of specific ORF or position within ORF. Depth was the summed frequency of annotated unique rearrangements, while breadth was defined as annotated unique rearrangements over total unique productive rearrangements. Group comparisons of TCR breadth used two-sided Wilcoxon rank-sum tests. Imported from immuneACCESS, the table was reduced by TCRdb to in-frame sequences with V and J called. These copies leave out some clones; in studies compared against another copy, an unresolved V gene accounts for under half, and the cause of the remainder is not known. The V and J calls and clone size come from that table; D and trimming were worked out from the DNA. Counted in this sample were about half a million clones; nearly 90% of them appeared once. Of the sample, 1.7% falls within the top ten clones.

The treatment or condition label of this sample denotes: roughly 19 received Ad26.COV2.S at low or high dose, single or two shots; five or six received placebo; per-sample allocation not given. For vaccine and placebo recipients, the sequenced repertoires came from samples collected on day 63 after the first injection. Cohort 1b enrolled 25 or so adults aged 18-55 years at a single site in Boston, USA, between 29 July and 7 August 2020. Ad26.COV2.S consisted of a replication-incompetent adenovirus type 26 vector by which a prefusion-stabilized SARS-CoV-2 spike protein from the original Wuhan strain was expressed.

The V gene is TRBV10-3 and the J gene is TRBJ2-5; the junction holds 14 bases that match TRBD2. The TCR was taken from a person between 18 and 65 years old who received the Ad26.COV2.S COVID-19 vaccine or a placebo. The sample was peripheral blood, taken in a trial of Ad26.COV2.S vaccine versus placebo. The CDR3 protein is CATQTSGGEETQYF. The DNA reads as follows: TGTGCCACTCAGACTAGCGGGGGGGAAGAGACCCAGTACTTC.